A selection of T cell receptor beta chains follows, all from one sample in a study of Ad26.COV2.S vaccination and SARS-CoV-2 variants. Only in-frame clones appear in the TCRdb table, and some are missing; sequencing was by immunoSEQ multiplex PCR. The sample includes 300,000 to 350,000 clones, roughly 88% of them seen just once. The input for sequencing was peripheral blood, taken in a trial of Ad26.COV2.S vaccine versus placebo. Receptors were obtained from a person aged 18 to 59 who received the Ad26.COV2.S COVID-19 vaccine or a placebo. Both conserved end residues are part of each CDR3. The D gene is left open where the match is weak. Clone size is not always given. Where it is, it says once, few, many or a class for expanded clones.

d_call: -
j_call: TRBJ1-1
v_call: TRBV5-1
clone_size: -
cdr3_nt: TGCGCCAGCAGCCGGGGGCCGCAGCCTGAAGCTTTCTTT
cdr3_aa: CASSRGPQPEAFF

d_call: -
j_call: TRBJ2-2
v_call: TRBV13
clone_size: -
cdr3_nt: TGTGCCAGCAGCTTAGGACGAAACACCGGGGAGCTGTTTTTT
cdr3_aa: CASSLGRNTGELFF

d_call: -
j_call: TRBJ2-6
v_call: TRBV18
clone_size: -
cdr3_nt: TGTGCCAGCTCACGAGGGGGTACTGGGGCCAACGTCCTGACTTTC
cdr3_aa: CASSRGGTGANVLTF

d_call: -
j_call: TRBJ2-6
v_call: TRBV6-2/TRBV6-3
clone_size: -
cdr3_nt: TGTGCCAGCAGTCTGGAAATCTCTGGGGCCAACGTCCTGACTTTC
cdr3_aa: CASSLEISGANVLTF

d_call: TRBD2
j_call: TRBJ2-1
v_call: TRBV9
clone_size: -
cdr3_nt: TGTGCCAGCAGCTCTCGACTAGCGGGGAGCAATGAGCAGTTCTTC
cdr3_aa: CASSSRLAGSNEQFF

d_call: -
j_call: TRBJ1-2
v_call: TRBV12-3/TRBV12-4
clone_size: -
cdr3_nt: TGTGCCAGCAGAGACACCCACTATGGCTACACCTTC
cdr3_aa: CASRDTHYGYTF

d_call: -
j_call: TRBJ2-3
v_call: TRBV2
clone_size: once
cdr3_nt: TGTGCCAGCAGCGCCAATAGCGCGAGCACAGATACGCAGTATTTT
cdr3_aa: CASSANSASTDTQYF

d_call: -
j_call: TRBJ2-3
v_call: TRBV29-1
clone_size: -
cdr3_nt: TGCAGCGCGCGGCGGTTCACAGATACGCAGTATTTT
cdr3_aa: CSARRFTDTQYF

d_call: TRBD2
j_call: TRBJ2-5
v_call: TRBV3-1/TRBV3-2
clone_size: -
cdr3_nt: TGTGCCAGCACCGATGGGACTAGCGGATTAAAAGAGACCCAGTACTTC
cdr3_aa: CASTDGTSGLKETQYF

d_call: -
j_call: TRBJ1-1
v_call: TRBV6-5
clone_size: few
cdr3_nt: TGTGCCAGCACCCGAGAAGGGACCGCTGAAGCTTTCTTT
cdr3_aa: CASTREGTAEAFF

d_call: TRBD1
j_call: TRBJ1-1
v_call: TRBV5-6
clone_size: -
cdr3_nt: TGTGCCAGCAGCTTGGACCATGGACAGGGGGCTGGAGCTTTCTTT
cdr3_aa: CASSLDHGQGAGAFF

d_call: TRBD2
j_call: TRBJ2-3
v_call: TRBV4-3
clone_size: -
cdr3_nt: TGCGCCAGCAGCCAAGAGACTAGCGGGAGGACCACCTTCACAGATACGCAGTATTTT
cdr3_aa: CASSQETSGRTTFTDTQYF

d_call: -
j_call: TRBJ1-3
v_call: TRBV6-5
clone_size: -
cdr3_nt: TGTGCCAGCAGTTACGATTGGAGCGAAGGAAACACCATATATTTT
cdr3_aa: CASSYDWSEGNTIYF

d_call: -
j_call: TRBJ2-7
v_call: TRBV7-2
clone_size: -
cdr3_nt: TGTGCCAGCAGCCGGACCTTCGCCTCATCCTACGAGCAGTACTTC
cdr3_aa: CASSRTFASSYEQYF

d_call: -
j_call: TRBJ1-3
v_call: TRBV6-5
clone_size: -
cdr3_nt: TGTGCCAGCAGACAGAGCTCTGGAAACACCATATATTTT
cdr3_aa: CASRQSSGNTIYF

d_call: TRBD2
j_call: TRBJ2-3
v_call: TRBV19
clone_size: -
cdr3_nt: TGTGCCAGTAGTACCCTAGCGGGAGAGACAGATACGCAGTATTTT
cdr3_aa: CASSTLAGETDTQYF

d_call: -
j_call: TRBJ2-7
v_call: TRBV5-4
clone_size: once
cdr3_nt: TGTGCCAGCAGCTTGAAGGGGAAGAGCTACGAGCAGTACTTC
cdr3_aa: CASSLKGKSYEQYF

d_call: -
j_call: TRBJ1-4
v_call: TRBV5-1
clone_size: -
cdr3_nt: TGCGCCAGCAGCTTGACAGTGCCTAATGAAAAACTGTTTTTT
cdr3_aa: CASSLTVPNEKLFF

d_call: -
j_call: TRBJ1-1
v_call: TRBV12-5
clone_size: once
cdr3_nt: TGTGCTAGTGGTTTCAGAGGTTGGGAAGCTTTCTTT
cdr3_aa: CASGFRGWEAFF

d_call: -
j_call: TRBJ1-1
v_call: TRBV5-1
clone_size: once
cdr3_nt: TGCGCCAGCAGCCCCCAGGGTATTGGAGCTTTCTTT
cdr3_aa: CASSPQGIGAFF

d_call: TRBD2
j_call: TRBJ2-3
v_call: TRBV5-1
clone_size: -
cdr3_nt: TGCGCCAGCAGCTTGTTTCTAGCGGACCCCACAGATACGCAGTATTTT
cdr3_aa: CASSLFLADPTDTQYF

d_call: -
j_call: TRBJ1-2
v_call: TRBV6-4
clone_size: -
cdr3_nt: TGTGCCAGCAGTGACGACCGTGGGTCTGGCTACACCTTC
cdr3_aa: CASSDDRGSGYTF

d_call: TRBD2
j_call: TRBJ2-3
v_call: TRBV9
clone_size: -
cdr3_nt: TGTGCCAGCAGCGTCTCGGGAGGCCCCACAGATACGCAGTATTTT
cdr3_aa: CASSVSGGPTDTQYF

d_call: -
j_call: TRBJ2-1
v_call: TRBV7-9
clone_size: -
cdr3_nt: TGTGCCAGCAGCTTAGAAGGGTGGGGTGAGCAGTTCTTC
cdr3_aa: CASSLEGWGEQFF

d_call: TRBD1
j_call: TRBJ1-4
v_call: TRBV28
clone_size: -
cdr3_nt: TGTGCCAGCAGTTTGACAGGGCCTAATGAAAAACTGTTTTTT
cdr3_aa: CASSLTGPNEKLFF

d_call: TRBD1
j_call: TRBJ1-2
v_call: TRBV27
clone_size: -
cdr3_nt: TGTGCCAGCAGACGGACAGGGTCGGTACTTAACTATGGCTACACCTTC
cdr3_aa: CASRRTGSVLNYGYTF

d_call: -
j_call: TRBJ2-3
v_call: TRBV11-2
clone_size: -
cdr3_nt: TGTGCCAGCAGCTTAGATCTGCCGACAGATACGCAGTATTTT
cdr3_aa: CASSLDLPTDTQYF

d_call: -
j_call: TRBJ2-5
v_call: TRBV3-1/TRBV3-2
clone_size: -
cdr3_nt: TGTGCCAGCAGCCGCAGGGGGGTAGAGACCCAGTACTTC
cdr3_aa: CASSRRGVETQYF

d_call: TRBD1
j_call: TRBJ1-2
v_call: TRBV7-2
clone_size: -
cdr3_nt: TGTGCCAGCAGCCCTTGGACAGGGTACGGCTACACCTTC
cdr3_aa: CASSPWTGYGYTF

d_call: -
j_call: TRBJ1-1
v_call: TRBV7-9
clone_size: -
cdr3_nt: TGTGCCAGCAGCTGGAGGAACACTGAAGCTTTCTTT
cdr3_aa: CASSWRNTEAFF

d_call: -
j_call: TRBJ1-2
v_call: TRBV30
clone_size: -
cdr3_nt: TGTGCCTGGAGTGGCCCGGGGGCCGGTTCTTATGGCTACACCTTC
cdr3_aa: CAWSGPGAGSYGYTF

d_call: -
j_call: TRBJ2-7
v_call: TRBV27
clone_size: few
cdr3_nt: TGTGCCACCGTGAACCTCGAACAGTACTTC
cdr3_aa: CATVNLEQYF

d_call: -
j_call: TRBJ1-2
v_call: TRBV12-3/TRBV12-4
clone_size: -
cdr3_nt: TGTGCCAGCAGTTTAGGGCCCGGCTACACCTTC
cdr3_aa: CASSLGPGYTF

d_call: TRBD1
j_call: TRBJ1-4
v_call: TRBV27
clone_size: -
cdr3_nt: TGTGCCAGCAGAAGACAGGGTTTTAATGAAAAACTGTTTTTT
cdr3_aa: CASRRQGFNEKLFF

d_call: -
j_call: TRBJ2-3
v_call: TRBV6-6
clone_size: -
cdr3_nt: TGTGCCAGCAGTGACAGAACCCCCACAGATACGCAGTATTTT
cdr3_aa: CASSDRTPTDTQYF

d_call: -
j_call: TRBJ2-2
v_call: TRBV4-3
clone_size: once
cdr3_nt: TGCGCCAGCAGCCTCACGTCGGCTGGGGAGCTGTTTTTT
cdr3_aa: CASSLTSAGELFF